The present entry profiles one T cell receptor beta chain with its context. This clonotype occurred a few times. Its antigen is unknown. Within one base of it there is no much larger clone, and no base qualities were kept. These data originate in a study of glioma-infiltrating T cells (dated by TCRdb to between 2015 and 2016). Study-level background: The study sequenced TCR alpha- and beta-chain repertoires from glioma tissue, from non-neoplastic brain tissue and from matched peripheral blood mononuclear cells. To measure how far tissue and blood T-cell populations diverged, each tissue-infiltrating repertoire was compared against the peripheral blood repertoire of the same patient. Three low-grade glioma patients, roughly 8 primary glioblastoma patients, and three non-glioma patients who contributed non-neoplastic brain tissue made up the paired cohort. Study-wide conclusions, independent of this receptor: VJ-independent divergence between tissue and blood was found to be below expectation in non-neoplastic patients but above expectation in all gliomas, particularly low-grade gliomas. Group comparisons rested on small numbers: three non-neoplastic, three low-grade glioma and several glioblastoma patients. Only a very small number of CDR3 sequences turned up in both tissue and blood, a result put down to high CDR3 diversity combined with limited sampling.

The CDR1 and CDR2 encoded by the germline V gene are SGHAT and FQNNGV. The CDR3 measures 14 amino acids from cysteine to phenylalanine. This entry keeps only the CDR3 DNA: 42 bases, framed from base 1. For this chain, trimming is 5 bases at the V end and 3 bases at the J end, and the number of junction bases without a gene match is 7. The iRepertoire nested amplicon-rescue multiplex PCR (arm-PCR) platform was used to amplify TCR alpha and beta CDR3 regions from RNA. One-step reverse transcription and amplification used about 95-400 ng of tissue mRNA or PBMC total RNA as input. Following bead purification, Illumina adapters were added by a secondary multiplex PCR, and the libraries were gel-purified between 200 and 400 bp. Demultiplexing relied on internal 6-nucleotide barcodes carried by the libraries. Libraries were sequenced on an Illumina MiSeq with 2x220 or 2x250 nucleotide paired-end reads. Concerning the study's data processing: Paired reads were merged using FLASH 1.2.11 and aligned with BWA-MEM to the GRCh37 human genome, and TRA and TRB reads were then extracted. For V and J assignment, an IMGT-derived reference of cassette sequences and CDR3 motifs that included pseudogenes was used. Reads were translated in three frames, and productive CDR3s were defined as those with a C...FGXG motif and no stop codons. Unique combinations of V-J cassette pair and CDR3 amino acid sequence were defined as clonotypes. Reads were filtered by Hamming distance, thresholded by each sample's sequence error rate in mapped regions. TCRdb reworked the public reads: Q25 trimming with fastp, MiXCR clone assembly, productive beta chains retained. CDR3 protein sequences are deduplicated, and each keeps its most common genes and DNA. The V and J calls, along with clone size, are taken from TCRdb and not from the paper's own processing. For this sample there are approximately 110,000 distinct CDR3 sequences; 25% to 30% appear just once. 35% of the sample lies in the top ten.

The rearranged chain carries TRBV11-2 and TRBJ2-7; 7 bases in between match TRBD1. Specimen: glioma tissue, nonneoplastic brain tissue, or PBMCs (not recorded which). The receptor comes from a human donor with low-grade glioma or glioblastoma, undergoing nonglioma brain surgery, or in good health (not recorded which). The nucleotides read TGTGCCAGCAGCACTTCCCGACAGGGCTACGAGCAGTACTTC. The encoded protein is CASSTSRQGYEQYF.